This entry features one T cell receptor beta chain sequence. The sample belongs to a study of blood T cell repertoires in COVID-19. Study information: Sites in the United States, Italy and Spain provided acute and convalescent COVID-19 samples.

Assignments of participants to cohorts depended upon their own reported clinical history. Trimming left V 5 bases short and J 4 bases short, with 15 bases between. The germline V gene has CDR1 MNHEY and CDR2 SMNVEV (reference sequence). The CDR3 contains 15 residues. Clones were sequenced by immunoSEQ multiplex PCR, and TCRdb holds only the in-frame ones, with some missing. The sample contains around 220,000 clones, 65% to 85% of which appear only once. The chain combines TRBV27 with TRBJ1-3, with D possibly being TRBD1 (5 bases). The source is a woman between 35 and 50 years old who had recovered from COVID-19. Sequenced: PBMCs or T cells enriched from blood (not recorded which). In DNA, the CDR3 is TGTGCCAGCAGTCGCGGCGGGGGAACAGGAAACACCATATATTTT. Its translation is CASSRGGGTGNTIYF.